The rows below give T cell receptor beta chains drawn from one sample of a study of T cell responses to AZD1222 COVID-19 vaccine. Here immunoSEQ multiplex PCR was the method, and the copy in TCRdb shows in-frame clones only, minus some. The sample holds 150,000 to 200,000 clones, roughly 92% seen once. The sample here was peripheral blood, taken 28 days after the second AZD1222 dose. Receptors were obtained from an adult who received the AZD1222 COVID-19 vaccine. Each CDR3 is given with its conserved first and last residue. Each record gives: D gene, clone size, J gene, V gene, CDR3 DNA, CDR3 protein. A D gene is named only where the DNA matches it firmly. Rows give clone size only sometimes, using once, few, many, or a class for an expanded clone.

NA NA TRBJ1-4 TRBV5-6 TGTGCCAGCAGCTTGCCAGGGGCGAACCCAACTAATGAAAAACTGTTTTTT CASSLPGANPTNEKLFF
TRBD1 NA TRBJ1-1 TRBV10-3 TGTGCCATCAGGGCGGGACAGGGGGCTTCACAAGCCACTGAAGCTTTCTTT CAIRAGQGASQATEAFF
TRBD1 NA TRBJ2-2 TRBV5-1 TGCGCCAGCAGCTTGCGGCTTTTCCCATCAACAGGGGCGGGCACCGGGGAGCTGTTTTTT CASSLRLFPSTGAGTGELFF
NA once TRBJ1-5 TRBV27 TGTGCCAGCAGTTTACGGGGAGCCGATCAGCCCCAGCATTTT CASSLRGADQPQHF
NA once TRBJ1-2 TRBV24-1 TGTGCCACCAGTGAAGGGACGGACTATGGCTACACCTTC CATSEGTDYGYTF
NA NA TRBJ2-1 TRBV5-1 TGCGCCAGCAGCTCCCGGGTTAGCGGCAACTACAATGAGCAGTTCTTC CASSSRVSGNYNEQFF
TRBD1 NA TRBJ2-3 TRBV9 TGTGCCAGCAGGGACAGGACGGGAGATACGCAGTATTTT CASRDRTGDTQYF
NA NA TRBJ1-1 TRBV12-3/TRBV12-4 TGTGCCAGCAGTTTGGGGGGCGGCACTGAAGCTTTCTTT CASSLGGGTEAFF
NA NA TRBJ2-5 TRBV5-4 TGTGCCAGCAGCAACACCCACTCAGGACAAGACCAAGAGACCCAGTACTTC CASSNTHSGQDQETQYF
TRBD2 once TRBJ2-7 TRBV10-3 TGTGCCATCAGCCGGGAACTAGCGGGGGCCCACGAGCAGTACTTC CAISRELAGAHEQYF
TRBD1 NA TRBJ1-1 TRBV29-1 TGCAGCGGGGGACAGGGGGTGAACACTGAAGCTTTCTTT CSGGQGVNTEAFF
NA NA TRBJ2-7 TRBV7-8 TGTGCCAGCAGCTTGAGGAGGGTCTCCTACGAGCAGTACTTC CASSLRRVSYEQYF
NA NA TRBJ1-3 TRBV7-6 TGTGCCAGCAGCTTTGGTCCTGGAAACACCATATATTTT CASSFGPGNTIYF
NA NA TRBJ1-1 TRBV28 TGTGCCAGCAGACTACAGTTTGAAGCTTTCTTT CASRLQFEAFF
NA NA TRBJ1-1 TRBV5-1 TGCGCCAGCAGCCATCCGCCGTCTGAAGCTTTCTTT CASSHPPSEAFF
NA NA TRBJ2-2 TRBV5-1 TGCGCCAGCTCCCTAGTTGGCGGGGAGCTGTTTTTT CASSLVGGELFF
NA NA TRBJ1-2 TRBV6-5 TGTGCCAGCTCCTCGGAGCCTACCAACTATGGCTACACCTTC CASSSEPTNYGYTF
NA NA TRBJ1-3 TRBV2 TGTGCCAGCAGTGCTCGGACCTCTGGAAACACCATATATTTT CASSARTSGNTIYF
NA NA TRBJ2-5 TRBV3-1/TRBV3-2 TGTGCCAGCAGCCAACCATCTCGGTACGGGAAAGAGACCCAGTACTTC CASSQPSRYGKETQYF
NA NA TRBJ2-2 TRBV5-1 TGCGCCAGCAGCATGGACGGAAGTCCGAACACCGGGGAGCTGTTTTTT CASSMDGSPNTGELFF
NA NA TRBJ1-4 TRBV7-9 TGTGCCAGCAGCCAAACCCGAGGTGCAACTAATGAAAAACTGTTTTTT CASSQTRGATNEKLFF
NA NA TRBJ1-5 TRBV2 TGTGCCAGCAGTGAAACATTGGGAAATCAGCCCCAGCATTTT CASSETLGNQPQHF
TRBD1 NA TRBJ1-2 TRBV11-2 TGTGCCAGCAGCCAAACCGGGACAGGGGGAGTTGGCTACACCTTC CASSQTGTGGVGYTF
NA NA TRBJ1-1 TRBV3-1/TRBV3-2 TGTGCCAGCAGCCCCAACCGCCGGACGGCCCAAAGAATTGAAGCTTTCTTT CASSPNRRTAQRIEAFF
NA NA TRBJ2-1 TRBV2 TGTGCCAGCAAAGAGACAAATGGCTACAATGAGCAGTTCTTC CASKETNGYNEQFF
NA NA TRBJ1-2 TRBV24-1 TGTGCCACCAGTGATTCGTCGACAGACGGCTACACCTTC CATSDSSTDGYTF
TRBD2 NA TRBJ2-1 TRBV19 TGTGCCAGCTCTCAGGCGGGAGGCCGCAGGAATGAGCAGTTCTTC CASSQAGGRRNEQFF
TRBD2 NA TRBJ2-1 TRBV10-1 TGCGCCAGCAGTGATTATAGTGCTAGCGGGAGGAATGAGCAGTTCTTC CASSDYSASGRNEQFF
NA NA TRBJ2-7 TRBV5-5 TGTGCCAGCAGCTTTGGCAGCTCCTACGAGCAGTACTTC CASSFGSSYEQYF
NA NA TRBJ1-1 TRBV7-9 TGTGCCAGCACCCAAAGTCGTGGAACTGAAGCTTTCTTT CASTQSRGTEAFF
TRBD2 NA TRBJ2-1 TRBV19 TGTGCCAGTACCATAAGCGGGAGGAGAAATGAGCAGTTCTTC CASTISGRRNEQFF
NA once TRBJ2-2 TRBV5-1 TGCGCCACCTCCCGCAGGGGATCGGACACCGGGGAGCTGTTTTTT CATSRRGSDTGELFF
NA once TRBJ1-1 TRBV2 TGTGCCAGCAGTTCGACCGGGTACGAAGCTTTCTTT CASSSTGYEAFF
NA NA TRBJ1-1 TRBV5-5 TGTGCCAGCAGCCCCGTGGGAGCTGGGGCCACTGAAGCTTTCTTT CASSPVGAGATEAFF
NA NA TRBJ1-4 TRBV18 TGTGCCAGCTCACCAGGCCTGGGTAATGAAAAACTGTTTTTT CASSPGLGNEKLFF
TRBD1 NA TRBJ2-3 TRBV5-1 TGCGCCAGCAGCTCGGGGGGACAGGGCCCCACAGATACGCAGTATTTT CASSSGGQGPTDTQYF
NA NA TRBJ1-5 TRBV12-3/TRBV12-4 TGTGCCAGCAGTTCCCATCAGCCCCAGCATTTT CASSSHQPQHF
NA NA TRBJ1-3 TRBV19 TGTGCCAGTAGTTCACAGGCGATACAATTTGGAAACACCATATATTTT CASSSQAIQFGNTIYF
NA once TRBJ2-7 TRBV3-1/TRBV3-2 TGTGCCAGCAGCCCTCCAGGACCAGCGGCCCAGTACTTC CASSPPGPAAQYF
NA NA TRBJ1-2 TRBV7-9 TGTGCCAGCAGTTCGGGCGTTTATGGCTACACCTTC CASSSGVYGYTF
NA NA TRBJ1-2 TRBV30 TGTGCCTGGAGTGTACAGGCAGATTATGGCTACACCTTC CAWSVQADYGYTF
NA NA TRBJ1-1 TRBV15 TGTGCCACCAGCAGAGGGGAAACAGGCGAGAACACTGAAGCTTTCTTT CATSRGETGENTEAFF
TRBD1 NA TRBJ1-1 TRBV6-5 TGTGCCAGCAGGAAAGGGACAGGGGGCGCAGCTTTCTTT CASRKGTGGAAFF
TRBD1 NA TRBJ1-2 TRBV19 TGTGCCAGTTTAAAAGACAGGGCTAACTATGGCTACACCTTC CASLKDRANYGYTF